One sample yielded the 10 T cell receptor beta chains listed below, sequenced in a study of cytomegalovirus exposure and HLA in healthy donors. The PCR had 60 Vbeta and 13 Jbeta primers. Measured with immunoSEQ multiplex PCR; TCRdb has only the in-frame clones, and not every one. The sample consists of under 200,000 clones, roughly 13% of them appearing once. The sample consisted of PBMCs. These receptors all come from a man in his fifties in good health and CMV-seropositive.

For this clone: One end of the junction fails to match germline, which may point to a read error. The chain couples TRBV7-7 to TRBJ2-2, with 9 bases fitting TRBD2. Germline V gene sequence: CDR1 SSHAT, CDR2 FNYEAQ (reference sequence). This CDR3 has 16 amino acids. CDR3 protein: CASSLDLAGSTGELFF. The CDR3 DNA reads as TGTGCTAGCAGCTTAGATCTAGCGGGGAGCACCGGGGAGCTGTTTTTT.

This clone was recorded a few times. This chain joins TRBV7-9 and TRBJ1-1; no clear D gene. The germline V gene has CDR1 SEHNR and CDR2 FQNEAQ (reference sequence). Trimming removed 2 bases at V and 4 bases at J, with 5 bases between. The CDR3 covers 12 residues. This chain's CDR3 is CASSLRSTEAFF. In DNA form, the CDR3 reads TGTGCCAGCAGCTTAAGGAGCACTGAAGCTTTCTTT.

This sequence joins TRBV7-2 and TRBJ2-2; tentatively, D is TRBD1 (5 bases). This CDR3 is 14 amino acids long. V lost 0 bases, J lost 6 bases, and 8 bases lay in between. Germline CDR1 is SGHTA and CDR2 is FQGNSA. The CDR3 spells CASSLAGAAGELFF. CDR3 sequence (DNA): TGTGCCAGCAGCTTAGCAGGGGCGGCCGGGGAGCTGTTTTTT.

This clone showed up just a few times. The chain joins TRBV19 to TRBJ2-1; TRBD2 aligns across 15 bases. The trim removed 4 bases at V and 2 bases at J, leaving 9 bases unmatched. This CDR3 contains 19 residues. Germline V gives CDR1 LNHDA, CDR2 SQIVND (reference sequence). CDR3 loop: CASSKLPGLAGGTYNEQFF. CDR3 nucleotide sequence: TGTGCCAGTAGTAAGCTCCCGGGACTAGCGGGGGGTACCTACAATGAGCAGTTCTTC. Supplemented by reference TRBV19 and TRBJ2-1, the full variable domain reads DGGITQSPKYLFRKEGQNVTLSCEQNLNHDAMYWYRQDPGQGLRLIYYSQIVNDFQKGDIAEGYSVSREKKESFPLTVTSAQKNPTAFYLCASSKLPGLAGGTYNEQFFGPGTRLTVL.

The V gene is TRBV7-2, the J gene TRBJ2-5, with D perhaps TRBD1 or TRBD2 (5 bases each). V gave up 5 bases and J gave up 4 bases, with 14 bases separating them. Per germline, CDR1 SGHTA and CDR2 FQGNSA. CDR3 length equals 14 residues. For the CDR3, the DNA is TGTGCCAGCAGCCTAGGGAGAAGGGGAGAGACCCAGTACTTC. Translating it yields CASSLGRRGETQYF.

The table lists this clone with a few counts. The rearrangement joins TRBV7-6 to TRBJ2-7; weak D call: TRBD1 (6 bases). With 4 bases removed from V and 6 bases from J, the gap between germline ends came to 16 bases. The CDR3 extends over 14 amino acids. The V gene's germline CDR1 is SGHVS and CDR2 FNYEAQ. CDR3 sequence (DNA): TGTGCCAGCAGCTCCTCTCCGACAGGCTCCGAGCAGTACTTC. Translation: CASSSSPTGSEQYF.

This sequence joins TRBV6-1 and TRBJ1-2; D gene uncertain. V lost 4 bases and J lost 8, with 14 bases in between. Germline loops: CDR1 MNHNS, CDR2 SASEGT. The CDR3 spans 13 residues. CDR3 in DNA: TGTGCCAGCAGTGGGACTCTCCTCGGCGGCTACACCTTC. Residues: CASSGTLLGGYTF.

The chain uses TRBV7-2 and TRBJ2-1, with 8 nucleotides matching TRBD2. The CDR3 is 15 amino acids. Per germline, CDR1 SGHTA and CDR2 FQGNSA. The ends lost 1 base at V and 7 bases at J; junction bases unmatched: 6. This chain's CDR3 is CASSLVGGEGNEQFF. The CDR3 DNA follows: TGTGCCAGCAGCTTAGTCGGGGGGGAAGGAAATGAGCAGTTCTTC.

This clone was observed a few times. This chain joins TRBV6-1 and TRBJ1-2; 8 bases line up with TRBD1. Germline V lookup: CDR1 MNHNS, CDR2 SASEGT. The CDR3 extends over 13 amino acids. V lost 5 bases to trimming and J lost 8 bases; unmatched junction nucleotides: 7. The CDR3 region is CASSFGQGVGYTF. DNA for the CDR3: TGTGCCAGCAGTTTCGGACAGGGAGTAGGCTACACCTTC.

This clone was seen a few times. Compared with germline, one end of the junction differs, possibly owing to a read error. The genes are TRBV7-9 and TRBJ1-6; 11 positions match TRBD1. The CDR3 is 17 residues long. Germline V lookup: CDR1 SEHNR, CDR2 FQNEAQ (reference sequence). This CDR3 is CASSSHERTGGSSPIHF. The CDR3 region has the DNA TGTGCCAGCAGCTCCCACGAACGGACAGGGGGCAGTTCACCCATCCACTTC.